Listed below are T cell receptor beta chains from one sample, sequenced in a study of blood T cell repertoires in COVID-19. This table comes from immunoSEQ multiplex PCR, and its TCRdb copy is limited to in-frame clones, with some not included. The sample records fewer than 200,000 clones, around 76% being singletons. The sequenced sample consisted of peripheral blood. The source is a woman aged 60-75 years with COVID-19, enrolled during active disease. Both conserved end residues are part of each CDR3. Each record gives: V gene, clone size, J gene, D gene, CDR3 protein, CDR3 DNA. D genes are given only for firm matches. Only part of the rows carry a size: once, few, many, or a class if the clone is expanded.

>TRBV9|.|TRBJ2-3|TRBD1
CASSDRGRLTDTQYF
TGTGCCAGCAGCGACAGGGGGCGCTTAACAGATACGCAGTATTTT
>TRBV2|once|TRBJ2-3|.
CASSEARGTPSTDTQYF
TGTGCCAGCAGTGAAGCGCGGGGAACGCCTAGCACAGATACGCAGTATTTT
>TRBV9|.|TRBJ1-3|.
CASSVQGNSGNTIYF
TGTGCCAGCAGCGTACAGGGTAACTCTGGAAACACCATATATTTT
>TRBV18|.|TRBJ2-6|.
CASSPESGANVLTF
TGTGCCAGCTCACCAGAGTCTGGGGCCAACGTCCTGACTTTC
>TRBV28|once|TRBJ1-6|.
CASSPTDRHYSPLHF
TGTGCCAGCAGTCCGACCGACAGACACTATTCACCCCTCCACTTT
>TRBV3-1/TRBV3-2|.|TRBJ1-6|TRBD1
CASSAPGQGAESPLHF
TGTGCCAGCAGCGCGCCGGGACAGGGGGCGGAATCACCCCTCCACTTT
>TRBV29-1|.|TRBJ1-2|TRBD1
CSARIGGTGGYTF
TGCAGCGCCAGGATAGGAGGGACAGGAGGCTACACCTTC
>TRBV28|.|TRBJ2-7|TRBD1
CASRIWTGGYEQYF
TGTGCCAGCAGAATATGGACAGGGGGCTACGAGCAGTACTTC
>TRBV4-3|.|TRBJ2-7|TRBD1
CASSQGGTGGSYEQYF
TGCGCCAGCAGCCAAGGGGGGACAGGAGGCTCCTACGAGCAGTACTTC
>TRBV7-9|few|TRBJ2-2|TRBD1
CASSSTGAGELFF
TGTGCCAGCAGCTCCACAGGGGCCGGGGAGCTGTTTTTT
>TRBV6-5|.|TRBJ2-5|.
CASSYSHFTQRETQYF
TGTGCCAGCAGTTACTCCCACTTCACACAGCGGGAGACCCAGTACTTC
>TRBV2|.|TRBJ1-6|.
CASSARLAYSNSPLHF
TGTGCCAGCAGTGCGAGGCTAGCATACTCAAATTCACCCCTCCACTTT
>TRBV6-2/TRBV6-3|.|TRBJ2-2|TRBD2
CASSFAAGLAGGTGELFF
TGTGCCAGCAGTTTTGCAGCCGGACTAGCGGGAGGCACCGGGGAGCTGTTTTTT
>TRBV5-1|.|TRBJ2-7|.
CASSEKGQTYEQYF
TGCGCCAGCAGCGAAAAGGGACAAACCTACGAGCAGTACTTC
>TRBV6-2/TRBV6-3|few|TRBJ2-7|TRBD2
CASSSLAGSTYEQYF
TGTGCCAGCAGCTCCCTAGCGGGATCGACCTACGAGCAGTACTTC
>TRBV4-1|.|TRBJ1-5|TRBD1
CASSQGLEQGAHQPQHF
TGCGCCAGCAGCCAAGGATTGGAACAGGGGGCCCATCAGCCCCAGCATTTT
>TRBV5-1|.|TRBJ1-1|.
CASSLARYTTEAFF
TGCGCCAGCAGCTTGGCCAGGTATACGACTGAAGCTTTCTTT
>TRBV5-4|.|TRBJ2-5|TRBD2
CASSLPGLAGQGRGQETQYF
TGTGCCAGCAGCTTGCCGGGACTAGCGGGACAAGGGAGGGGGCAAGAGACCCAGTACTTC
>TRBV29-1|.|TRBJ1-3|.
CSVSPGGGSGNTIYF
TGCAGCGTGTCGCCGGGGGGGGGTTCTGGAAACACCATATATTTT
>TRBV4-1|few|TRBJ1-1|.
CASSHLTGRPDAEAFF
TGCGCCAGCAGCCATTTGACAGGTCGTCCAGACGCTGAAGCTTTCTTT
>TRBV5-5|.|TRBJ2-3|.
CASSLASSMRDTDTQYF
TGTGCCAGCAGCTTGGCGTCTAGCATGAGGGACACAGATACGCAGTATTTT
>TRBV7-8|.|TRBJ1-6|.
CASSLAGGSYNSPLHF
TGTGCCAGCAGCTTAGCGGGGGGCTCCTATAATTCACCCCTCCACTTT
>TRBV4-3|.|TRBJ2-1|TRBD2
CASSQEVFSSGYNEQFF
TGCGCCAGCAGCCAAGAGGTTTTTTCTAGCGGGTACAATGAGCAGTTCTTC
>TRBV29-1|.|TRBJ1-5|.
CSVGLTNRADQPQHF
TGCAGCGTTGGCCTTACTAACCGAGCGGATCAGCCCCAGCATTTT
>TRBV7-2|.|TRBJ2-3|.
CASSLGYGSPSTDTQYF
TGTGCCAGCAGCTTAGGGTACGGGTCCCCTAGCACAGATACGCAGTATTTT
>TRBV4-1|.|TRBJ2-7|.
CASSRGQFIDEQYF
TGCGCCAGCAGCCGTGGACAGTTTATCGACGAGCAGTACTTC
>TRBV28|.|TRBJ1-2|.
CASRTGQNYGYTF
TGTGCCAGCAGAACGGGACAAAACTATGGCTACACCTTC
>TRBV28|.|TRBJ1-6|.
CASRPLGARNSPLHF
TGTGCCAGCCGCCCGTTGGGGGCTCGAAATTCACCCCTCCACTTT
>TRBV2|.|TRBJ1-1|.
CASAPIKAGAEAFF
TGTGCCAGCGCACCTATTAAGGCGGGGGCTGAAGCTTTCTTT
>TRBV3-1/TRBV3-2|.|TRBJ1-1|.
CASSATANTEAFF
TGTGCCAGCAGCGCCACAGCTAACACTGAAGCTTTCTTT
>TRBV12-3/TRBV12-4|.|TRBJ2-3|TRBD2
CASSYLLAIAF
TGTGCCAGCAGTTACTTACTAGCGATAGCTTTT
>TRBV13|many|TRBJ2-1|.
CASSLEGGGPTNNEQFF
TGTGCCAGCAGCTTAGAAGGGGGGGGCCCTACCAACAATGAGCAGTTCTTC
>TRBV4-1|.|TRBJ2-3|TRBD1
CASSQGPQGELTDTQYF
TGCGCCAGCAGCCAAGGCCCCCAGGGGGAGCTTACAGATACGCAGTATTTT
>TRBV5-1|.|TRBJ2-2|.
CAGSLEQINTGELFF
TGCGCCGGCAGCTTGGAACAGATAAACACCGGGGAGCTGTTTTTT
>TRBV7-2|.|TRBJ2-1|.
CASSIGQNNEQFF
TGTGCCAGCAGCATTGGACAGAACAATGAGCAGTTCTTC
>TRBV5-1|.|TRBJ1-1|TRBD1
CASSNDRGRGTEAFF
TGCGCCAGCAGCAACGACAGGGGGCGCGGAACTGAAGCTTTCTTT
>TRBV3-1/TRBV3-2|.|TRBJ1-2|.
CASSQEGGRMHGYTF
TGTGCCAGCAGCCAAGAGGGGGGGCGCATGCATGGCTACACCTTC
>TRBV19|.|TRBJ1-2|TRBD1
CASSRPRGGQGSGYTF
TGTGCCAGTAGCAGACCAAGAGGGGGACAGGGGAGTGGCTACACCTTC
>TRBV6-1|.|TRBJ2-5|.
CASSDRVSQYF
TGTGCCAGCAGTGACAGGGTTTCCCAGTACTTC
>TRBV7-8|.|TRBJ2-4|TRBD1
CASSLGARQGNIQYF
TGTGCCAGCAGCTTAGGGGCACGACAGGGAAACATTCAGTACTTC
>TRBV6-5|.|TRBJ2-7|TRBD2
CASNAGGRNEQYF
TGTGCCAGCAACGCGGGGGGTCGAAACGAGCAGTACTTC
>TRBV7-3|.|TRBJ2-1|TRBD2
CASSLAGGPGDEQFF
TGTGCCAGCAGCCTAGCGGGAGGGCCCGGCGATGAGCAGTTCTTC
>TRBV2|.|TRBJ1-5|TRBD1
CASTPGQSSNQPQHF
TGTGCCAGCACCCCGGGACAGAGTAGCAATCAGCCCCAGCATTTT
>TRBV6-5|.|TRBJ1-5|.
CASGGADQPQHF
TGTGCCAGCGGCGGGGCGGATCAGCCCCAGCATTTT
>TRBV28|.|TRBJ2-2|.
CASSPQDRRAGELFF
TGTGCCAGCAGCCCCCAGGACAGGAGGGCCGGGGAGCTGTTTTTT
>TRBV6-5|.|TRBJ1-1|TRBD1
CASGRGQDTEAFF
TGTGCCAGCGGCAGGGGGCAGGACACTGAAGCTTTCTTT
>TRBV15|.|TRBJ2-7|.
CATSRDRGPYEQYF
TGTGCCACCAGCAGAGACAGGGGTCCCTACGAGCAGTACTTC
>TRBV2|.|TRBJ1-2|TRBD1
CASSLDRGPYGYTF
TGTGCCAGCTCTTTGGACAGGGGTCCCTATGGCTACACCTTC
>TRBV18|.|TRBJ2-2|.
CASSPNPGQYTGELFF
TGTGCCAGCTCACCAAACCCTGGGCAGTACACCGGGGAGCTGTTTTTT
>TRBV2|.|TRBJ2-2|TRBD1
CASSNRGSGELFF
TGTGCCAGCAGTAACAGGGGAAGCGGGGAGCTGTTTTTT
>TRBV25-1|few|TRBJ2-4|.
CASSVSTGLNIQYF
TGTGCCAGCAGTGTTTCGACAGGTCTAAACATTCAGTACTTC
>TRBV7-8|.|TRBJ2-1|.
CASSTRAGGQLEQFF
TGTGCCAGCAGCACTAGGGCGGGGGGACAGCTTGAGCAGTTCTTC
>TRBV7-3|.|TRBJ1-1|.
CASSTGGFTEAFF
TGTGCCAGCAGCACCGGAGGGTTCACTGAAGCTTTCTTT
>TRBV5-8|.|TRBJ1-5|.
CASSLWTGSVHQPQHF
TGTGCCAGCAGCCTATGGACGGGGTCTGTACACCAGCCCCAGCATTTT
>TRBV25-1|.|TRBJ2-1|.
CASSERDLWGNEQFF
TGTGCCAGCAGTGAAAGGGACTTATGGGGCAATGAGCAGTTCTTC